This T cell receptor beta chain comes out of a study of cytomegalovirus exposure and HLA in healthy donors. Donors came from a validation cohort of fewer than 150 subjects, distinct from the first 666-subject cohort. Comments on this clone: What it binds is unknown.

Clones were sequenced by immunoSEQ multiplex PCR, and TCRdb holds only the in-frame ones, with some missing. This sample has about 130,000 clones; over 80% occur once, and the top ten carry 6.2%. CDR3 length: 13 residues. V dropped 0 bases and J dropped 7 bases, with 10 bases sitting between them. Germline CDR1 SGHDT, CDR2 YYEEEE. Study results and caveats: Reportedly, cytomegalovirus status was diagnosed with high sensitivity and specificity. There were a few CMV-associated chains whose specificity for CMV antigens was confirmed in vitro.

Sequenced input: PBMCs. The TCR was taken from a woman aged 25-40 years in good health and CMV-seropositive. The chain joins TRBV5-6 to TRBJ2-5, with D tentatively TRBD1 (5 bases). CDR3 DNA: TGTGCCAGCAGCTTGGAGGGGTTCGGGACCCAGTACTTC. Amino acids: CASSLEGFGTQYF. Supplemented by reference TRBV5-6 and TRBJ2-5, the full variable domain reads DAGVTQSPTHLIKTRGQQVTLRCSPKSGHDTVSWYQQALGQGPQFIFQYYEEEERQRGNFPDRFSGHQFPNYSSELNVNALLLGDSALYLCASSLEGFGTQYFGPGTRLLVL.